Below, 8 T cell receptor beta chains from the same sample are listed, as sequenced in a study of blood T cells in healthy people across ages. A J-beta primer mix and a sample-barcoded 5' primer were used in a second PCR of about 7 to 11 cycles. TCRdb re-derived calls from the 5' RACE reads in MiXCR, one entry per CDR3 protein. The table shows roughly 560,000 distinct CDR3 sequences, with nearly 25% occurring only once. This same sample was also part of a study on T cells of mothers and their children.

The sample taken for sequencing was blood. These receptors came from a boy between 10 and 17 years old in good health.

This clonotype was recorded a few times. The rearrangement links TRBV6-2 or TRBV6-3 to TRBJ1-2; D may be TRBD1 (5 bases). This CDR3 has 14 residues. V shed 8 bases and J shed 3 bases, with 16 bases lying between them. Germline CDR1 reads MNHEY; CDR2 reads SVGEGT. CDR3 in amino acids: CASAWDRTDYGYTF. The CDR3 DNA reads as TGTGCCAGCGCATGGGACCGGACGGACTATGGCTACACCTTC.

This clonotype was seen only a few times. This chain joins TRBV20-1 and TRBJ2-7; possibly TRBD2 for D (6 bases). The germline gives CDR1 DFQATT, CDR2 SNEGSKA (reference sequence). The CDR3 totals 15 residues. V was clipped by 6 bases and J by 1 base, with 19 bases between them. The CDR3 DNA reads as TGCAGTGCACAGAAGGCGGGATCGAGGTCCTACGAGCAGTACTTC. It is translated as CSAQKAGSRSYEQYF.

This clonotype was observed a handful of times. The rearrangement links TRBV20-1 to TRBJ2-5, with unresolved D. The J call may not be correct, given that the DNA end is closer to TRBJ2-7. CDR1 and CDR2 from the germline V gene are DFQATT and SNEGSKA (reference sequence). CDR3 length: 13 amino acids. This chain's CDR3 is CSASRDTAYEQYF. The CDR3 DNA sequence: TGCAGTGCTAGTCGCGACACAGCCTACGAGCAGTACTTC.

This clonotype has just a few counts. This rearrangement joins TRBV5-1 to TRBJ1-1; D unresolved. Germline CDR1 is SGHRS and CDR2 is YFSETQ. The CDR3 runs to 15 residues. V lost 0 bases and J 1 base, leaving 10 bases between the germline ends. This CDR3 reads CASSLAVTSNTEAFF. Here the CDR3 DNA reads TGCGCCAGCAGCTTGGCTGTGACATCGAACACTGAAGCTTTCTTT.

There are a few counts of this clonotype. This chain links TRBV10-3 with TRBJ2-5; 7 nucleotides line up with TRBD2. The CDR3 has 12 residues. Per the germline V gene, CDR1 is ENHRY and CDR2 is SYGVKD. V dropped 7 bases and J dropped 5; count of bases not matched to a gene: 4. This CDR3 reads CAIKAGGETQYF. In DNA, the CDR3 is TGTGCCATCAAGGCCGGGGGGGAGACCCAGTACTTC.

This rearrangement joins TRBV7-2 to TRBJ2-2; no reliable D call. This CDR3 spans 12 amino acids. Germline V gene data show CDR1 as SGHTA and CDR2 as FQGNSA. V was trimmed by 2 bases and J by 6 bases, leaving 4 bases between them. CDR3 in amino acids: CASSLLPGELFF. CDR3 bases: TGTGCCAGCAGCTTATTACCCGGGGAGCTGTTTTTT. Complete variable domain (other parts from reference TRBV7-2 and TRBJ2-2): GAGVSQSPSNKVTEKGKDVELRCDPISGHTALYWYRQSLGQGLEFLIYFQGNSAPDKSGLPSDRFSAERTGGSVSTLTIQRTQQEDSAVYLCASSLLPGELFFGEGSRLTVL.

This clonotype was detected a few times. A read error may produce the germline difference seen at one junction end. This chain joins TRBV5-1 and TRBJ1-1, with D tentatively TRBD1 (6 bases). From germline, CDR1 is SGHRS and CDR2 YFSETQ. This CDR3 comprises 13 residues. CDR3 DNA sequence: TGTGCCAGCAGTTTGGGGGCGGGCACTGAAGCTTTCTTT. Translating it yields CASSLGAGTEAFF.

This clonotype was detected once. The gene calls are TRBV10-3 and TRBJ2-1; D is unresolved. In germline, CDR1 is ENHRY, CDR2 SYGVKD. This CDR3 region has 18 residues. The ends were cut back, 2 bases at V and 4 bases at J, with 21 bases in the middle. CDR3 nucleotide sequence: TGTGCCATCAGTGAGCCGCTTGGCCGGGCTAAAAGGTACAATGAGCAGTTCTTC. Translated, it gives CAISEPLGRAKRYNEQFF.